This TCR beta chain was sequenced in a study of T cell responses to AZD1222 COVID-19 vaccine. Notes on the study in general: Unmutated variant regions are reportedly targeted by nearly half of spike-specific TCRs.

The data were produced by immunoSEQ multiplex PCR, yet TCRdb's version contains in-frame clones alone and is incomplete. This table has about 150,000 clones, about nine tenths appearing once. Concerning this clone: What it binds is not known.

Germline V gene data show CDR1 as MNHEY and CDR2 as SVGEGT. This CDR3 is built from 13 residues. Trimming removed 0 bases from V and 5 bases from J, with 7 bases in between. This sequence originates from an adult in good health. The chain carries TRBV6-2 or TRBV6-3 and TRBJ1-2, with D perhaps matching TRBD1 (6 bases). The sample here was peripheral blood, taken on day 0 of AZD1222 vaccination. The CDR3 loop reads CASSYSRGYGYTF. DNA of the CDR3: TGTGCCAGCAGTTACTCGAGGGGGTATGGCTACACCTTC.